This T cell receptor (beta chain) was captured by sequencing in a study of T cells after yellow fever vaccination. Study as a whole: The fractions with low cell numbers were processed using SMART-Seq v4 Ultra Low Input.

TCR cDNA was made by 5'RACE template switching, adding a universal primer site and UMIs. One entry per CDR3 protein results from TCRdb running MiXCR on the 5' RACE reads. This repertoire shows roughly 160,000 distinct CDR3 sequences, more than 5.5% found once; its top ten account for roughly 2.5%. This clonotype was seen a handful of times. The antigen is undetermined. Findings and caveats of the study: It was a small share of clonotypes that appeared in both CD4 and CD8 compartments. Contaminants from the bulk population, in the form of abundant clonotypes, could be found in FACS-sorted repertoires.

The TCR originated in a man aged 18 to 30 who received the YFV17D yellow fever vaccine. This material consisted of CD4+ T cells sorted from PBMCs, taken more than 4 days after the first yellow fever vaccination.

This CDR3 reads CASSARGADNEQFF. The CDR3 DNA reads TGTGCCAGCAGTGCCCGGGGGGCCGACAATGAGCAGTTCTTC. V usage is TRBV2 and J usage is TRBJ2-1; TRBD2 might be the D (7 bases). Germline CDR1 and CDR2: SNHLY and FYNNEI. The CDR3 has 14 amino acids. Between the trimmed V and J ends, which lost 4 bases and 5 bases, there was a span of 12 bases.